This passage covers 21 T cell receptor beta chains from one sample sequenced in a study of tumor and adjacent non-tumor tissue in lung cancer. This sample's RNA came from whole unsorted tissue. TCRbeta libraries were built with three rounds of nested PCR, modified from ARM-PCR. TCRdb re-called the multiplex PCR reads through MiXCR, storing one row per CDR3 protein. Seen here are fewer than 85,000 distinct CDR3 sequences, 55% to 85% observed once, and the top ten hold 28%. The specimen sequenced was lung tumor tissue. These receptors all come from a man aged 60 to 75 with non-small cell lung cancer.

The table lists this clonotype with many counts. The junction does not match germline at one end; this may be a read error. CDR3 sequence (DNA): TGTGCCAGAAGTTCGGGACTAGCGGTAGGGGAGCTGTTTTTT. Residues: CARSSGLAVGELFF. The V and J genes are TRBV12-3 or TRBV12-4 and TRBJ2-2; 11 nucleotides align to TRBD2. The CDR3 contains 14 residues.

As for this clonotype: This likely comes from a read error, as the CDR3 has no conserved phenylalanine or tryptophan at its end. The rearrangement uses TRBV29-1 and TRBJ1-2; a possible D gene is TRBD1 (6 bases). Per germline, CDR1 SQVTM and CDR2 ANQGSEA. The CDR3 extends over 11 amino acids. In DNA form, the CDR3 reads TGCATCGTTGCCAGGGGCTATGGCTACACCTAC. Translation: CIVARGYGYTY.

This CDR3 reads CASTWARQGDETQYF. DNA for the CDR3: TGTGCCAGCACCTGGGCCAGACAGGGAGACGAGACCCAGTACTTC. This chain connects TRBV6-6 to TRBJ2-5, with 7 bases matching TRBD1. The CDR3 has 15 residues. The J segment lost 5 bases and the V segment lost 7 bases, leaving 13 bases of the junction unmatched. Germline V lookup: CDR1 MNHNY, CDR2 SVGAGI (reference sequence).

Details on this clonotype: Relative to the germline gene, one junction end is altered; a read error may explain this. This sequence joins TRBV5-6 and TRBJ2-4, with 7 bases matching TRBD1. CDR1 SGHDT and CDR2 YYEEEE come from the germline V gene. CDR3 size: 14 residues. For the CDR3, the DNA is TGTGCCAACAGCTTGAACCGGGACAGCATCATTCAGTACTTC. Translation gives CANSLNRDSIIQYF. The full variable domain, in which reference TRBV5-6 and TRBJ2-4 provide the parts outside the CDR3, is DAGVTQSPTHLIKTRGQQVTLRCSPKSGHDTVSWYQQALGQGPQFIFQYYEEEERQRGNFPDRFSGHQFPNYSSELNVNALLLGDSALYLCANSLNRDSIIQYFGAGTRLSVL.

This clonotype was recorded a few times. The junction differs from germline at one of its ends, possibly a read error. The chain couples TRBV6-5 to TRBJ1-5, with D possibly TRBD1 on 6 matching bases. The CDR3 extends over 14 amino acids. Germline CDR1 and CDR2: MNHEY and SVGAGI. In DNA form, the CDR3 reads TGTGCCAGCAGTCACGGACAGTCCAATCAGCCCCATCATTTT. Residues: CASSHGQSNQPHHF.

In its sample, this clonotype was seen a few times. The chain links TRBV18 to TRBJ2-7; the match to TRBD2 covers 9 bases. J lost 5 bases, V lost 2 bases, and 10 bases had no gene match. The CDR3 has 16 residues. Germline assignment: CDR1 KGHSH and CDR2 LQKENI. The CDR3 region has the DNA TGTGCCAGCTCACCATTTAGCGGGAGTATCAGCCACGAGCAGTACTTC. Its protein is CASSPFSGSISHEQYF.

This clonotype turned up a few times. With a much larger clone just one base away, this may be a read error. The genes are TRBV20-1 and TRBJ2-3; 12 bases align to TRBD2. Germline V gene data show CDR1 as DFQATT and CDR2 as SNEGSKA (reference sequence). The CDR3 spans 15 residues. CDR3 DNA: TGCAATGCTCACAGGACTAGCGGGATGTCAGATACGCAGTATTTT. Translated: CNAHRTSGMSDTQYF.

About this clonotype itself: No conserved phenylalanine or tryptophan is present at the end of the CDR3, so a read error is the likely explanation. The rearrangement joins TRBV11-1 to TRBJ2-3; 10 bases fit TRBD2. The germline CDR1 and CDR2 sequences are SGHAT and FQDESV (reference sequence). The CDR3 is 16 residues long. In DNA form, the CDR3 reads TGTGCCAGCAGCTTAACTAGCGGGGCCAGCACAGATATGCAGTATCTT. Its protein product is CASSLTSGASTDMQYL.

In the case of this clonotype: This may be a read error, as it is one base from a much larger clone. The chain links TRBV14 to TRBJ2-1, with TRBD1 matching over 9 bases. The CDR3 is made up of 14 amino acids. CDR1 is SGHDN and CDR2 is FVKESK in the germline V gene. The V gene end was trimmed by 2 bases and the J gene end by 7 bases; junction bases not matched to a gene: 3. The CDR3 loop reads CASSQRDRVNEQFF. Written as DNA, the CDR3 is TGTGCCAGCAGCCAAAGGGACAGGGTTAATGAGCAGTTCTTC.

This clonotype has just a few counts. One junction end does not reproduce the germline sequence, and a read error may be involved. The rearrangement links TRBV20-1 to TRBJ2-3; 7 bases are shared with TRBD2. The CDR3 extends over 14 amino acids. CDR1 is DFQATT and CDR2 is SNEGSKA in the germline V gene (reference sequence). The CDR3 DNA reads TGCAGTGCTAGATCTTGCGGGAGCACAGATAAGCAGTATTTT. It translates to CSARSCGSTDKQYF.

Details on this clonotype: A read error may produce the germline difference seen at one junction end. The chain employs TRBV11-3 and TRBJ2-3; 8 nucleotides match TRBD2. This CDR3 spans 16 amino acids. The germline gives CDR1 SGHNT, CDR2 YENEEA. The CDR3, as DNA: TGTGCCAGCAGTCTTGTACTAGCGGATAGCACAGATACGCAATATTTT. It is translated as CASSLVLADSTDTQYF.

With respect to this clonotype: This likely comes from a read error, as the CDR3 has no conserved phenylalanine or tryptophan at its end. DNA of the CDR3: TGCTGTGCTAGAGTCAGGGCGGCTGAAGCTTTCATT. Protein sequence: CCARVRAAEAFI. V usage is TRBV20-1 and J usage is TRBJ1-1; possible D gene TRBD1, 5 bases. The CDR3 extends over 12 amino acids. Germline CDR1 and CDR2: DFQATT and SNEGSKA (reference sequence).

This clonotype was recorded only once. Without the conserved terminal phenylalanine or tryptophan, this CDR3 likely stems from a read error. The V gene is TRBV6-5, the J gene TRBJ2-1; 7 bases fit TRBD2. The germline V gene has CDR1 MNHEY and CDR2 SVGAGI. This CDR3 spans 13 amino acids. CDR3 sequence reads: CDSSWAGVNGQFL. The DNA for the CDR3 is TGTGACAGCAGTTGGGCGGGAGTCAATGGGCAGTTCCTC.

The gene calls are TRBV12-2 and TRBJ1-5. TRBV12-2 counts as a pseudogene. The CDR3 is 15 amino acids. The DNA of the CDR3 is TGTGCAAGTCGCTTAGCCCGTTTTGGCTATCAGCCCCAGCATTTC. The encoded protein is CASRLARFGYQPQHF.

This sequence joins TRBV10-3 and TRBJ1-3, with D possibly TRBD1 on 5 matching bases. Per the germline V gene, CDR1 is ENHRY and CDR2 is SYGVKD. V was cut by 7 bases and J by 15 bases, with 28 bases left in between. This CDR3 is 15 amino acids long. CDR3 in DNA: TGTGCCATCACCGATGTTAGAGGGGATGGAAACATCACATATTTT. This encodes CAITDVRGDGNITYF.

The chain employs TRBV5-1 and TRBJ1-5; the D gene is possibly TRBD2 (6 bases). The better agreement between TRBJ2-3 and the DNA end casts doubt on the J call. The CDR3 spans 16 residues. CDR1 is SGHRS and CDR2 is YFSETQ in the germline V gene. As DNA, the CDR3 is TGCGCCAGCAGCCTCGTGGGGGGTAATGGCAATCAGCCCCAGTATTTT. The encoded protein is CASSLVGGNGNQPQYF.

The rearrangement joins TRBV6-1 to TRBJ1-4; 10 bases agree with TRBD1. V shed 9 bases and J 10 bases; nucleotides not matched to a gene: 8. The CDR3 is 13 residues long. Germline-derived CDR1 and CDR2 are MNHNS and SASEGT. CDR3 residues: CASTGTGEIKLFF. For the CDR3, the DNA is TGTGCCAGTACAGGGACAGGGGAAATAAAACTGTTTTTT.

This clonotype has only one observation. Germline and junction disagree at one end, which may indicate a read error. The CDR3 DNA follows: TGTGCCAGCAGCCTAACCCCGTCGAAGGGGATTAATGAAAAACTATCTTTT. This codes for CASSLTPSKGINEKLSF. V is TRBV6-6 and J is TRBJ1-4, with D possibly TRBD1 on 5 matching bases. The CDR3 has 17 amino acids. CDR1 and CDR2 from the germline V gene are MNHNY and SVGAGI (reference sequence).

CDR3 region: CASSFNGDTEAFF. DNA for the CDR3: TGTGCCAGCAGCTTTAACGGAGACACTGAAGCTTTCTTT. The genes are TRBV11-2 and TRBJ1-1; unclear D gene. CDR1 is SGHAT, CDR2 FQNNGV, per germline. V was pared by 3 bases and J by 3 bases, with 8 bases between. This CDR3 spans 13 amino acids.

A word on this clonotype: The final CDR3 position lacks the conserved phenylalanine or tryptophan, pointing to a likely read error. V usage is TRBV6-5 and J usage is TRBJ2-7, with TRBD2 matching over 7 bases. Per the germline V gene, CDR1 is MNHEY and CDR2 is SVGAGI. The CDR3 is made up of 15 amino acids. This CDR3 reads CTRNYSRRETAEQYS. The CDR3 coding sequence is TGTACCAGGAATTACTCGAGGCGGGAGACGGCCGAGCAGTACTCC.

A note on this clonotype: It is likely a read error, because the conserved phenylalanine at the end of the CDR3 is missing. No DNA is shown, since the ends of the CDR3 on it are uncertain; the CDR3 is the one TCRdb lists. The chain couples TRBV20-1 to TRBJ2-1; TRBD2 reflects the table's D call only, with no check against the DNA. Germline assignment: CDR1 DFQATT and CDR2 SNEGSKA (reference sequence). The CDR3 is 16 residues long, ends included. The CDR3 loop is CNARDRAGLATNEQSL.